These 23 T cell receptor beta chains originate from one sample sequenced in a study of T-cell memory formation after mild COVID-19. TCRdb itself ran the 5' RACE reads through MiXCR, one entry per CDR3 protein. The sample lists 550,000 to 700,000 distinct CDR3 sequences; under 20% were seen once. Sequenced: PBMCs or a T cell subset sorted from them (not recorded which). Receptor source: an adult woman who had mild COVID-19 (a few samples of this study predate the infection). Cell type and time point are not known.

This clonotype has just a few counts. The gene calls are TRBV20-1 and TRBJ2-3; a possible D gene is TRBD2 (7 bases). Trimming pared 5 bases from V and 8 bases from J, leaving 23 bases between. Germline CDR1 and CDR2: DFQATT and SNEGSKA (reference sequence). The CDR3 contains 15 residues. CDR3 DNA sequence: TGCAGTGCTCCGGGGGGTAGCCGGGGGCCGCGTACGCAGTATTTT. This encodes CSAPGGSRGPRTQYF.

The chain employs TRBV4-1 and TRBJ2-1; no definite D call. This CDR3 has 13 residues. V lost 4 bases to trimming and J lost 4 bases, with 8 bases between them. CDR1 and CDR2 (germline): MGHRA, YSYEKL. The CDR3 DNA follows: TGCGCCAGCAGCCGGCACAGTTACAATGAGCAGTTCTTC. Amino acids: CASSRHSYNEQFF.

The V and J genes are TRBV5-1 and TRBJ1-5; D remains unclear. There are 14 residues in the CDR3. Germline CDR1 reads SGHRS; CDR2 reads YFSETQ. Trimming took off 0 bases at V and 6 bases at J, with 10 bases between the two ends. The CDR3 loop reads CASSLEGLGQPQHF. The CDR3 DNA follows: TGCGCCAGCAGCTTGGAAGGGCTCGGTCAGCCCCAGCATTTT.

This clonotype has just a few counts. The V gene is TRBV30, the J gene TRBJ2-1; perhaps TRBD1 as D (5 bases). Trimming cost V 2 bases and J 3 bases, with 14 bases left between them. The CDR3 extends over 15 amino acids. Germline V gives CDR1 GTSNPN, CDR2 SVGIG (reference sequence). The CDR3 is CAWSKGQGGYNEQFF. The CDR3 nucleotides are TGTGCCTGGAGTAAGGGCCAGGGCGGCTACAATGAGCAGTTCTTC.

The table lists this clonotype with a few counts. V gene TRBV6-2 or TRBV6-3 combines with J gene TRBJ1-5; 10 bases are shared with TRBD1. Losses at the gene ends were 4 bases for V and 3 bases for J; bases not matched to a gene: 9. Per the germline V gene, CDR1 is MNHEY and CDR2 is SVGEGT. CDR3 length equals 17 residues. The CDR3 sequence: CASSSIQTGGPNQPQHF. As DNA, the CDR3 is TGTGCCAGCAGTTCAATACAGACAGGGGGCCCCAATCAGCCCCAGCATTTT.

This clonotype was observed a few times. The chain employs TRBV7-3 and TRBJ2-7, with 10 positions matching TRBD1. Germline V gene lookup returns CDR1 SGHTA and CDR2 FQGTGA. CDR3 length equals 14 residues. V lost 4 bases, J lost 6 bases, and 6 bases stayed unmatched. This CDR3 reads CASSSTGGRSEQYF. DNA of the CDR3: TGTGCCAGCAGCTCGACAGGGGGCCGGTCCGAGCAGTACTTC.

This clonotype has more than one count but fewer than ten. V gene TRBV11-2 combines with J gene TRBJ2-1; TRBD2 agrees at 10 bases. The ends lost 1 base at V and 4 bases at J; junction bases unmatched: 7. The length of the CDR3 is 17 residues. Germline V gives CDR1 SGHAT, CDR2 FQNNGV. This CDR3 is CASSLVGLAGAYNEQFF. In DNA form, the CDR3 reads TGTGCCAGCAGCTTAGTAGGCCTAGCGGGAGCTTACAATGAGCAGTTCTTC.

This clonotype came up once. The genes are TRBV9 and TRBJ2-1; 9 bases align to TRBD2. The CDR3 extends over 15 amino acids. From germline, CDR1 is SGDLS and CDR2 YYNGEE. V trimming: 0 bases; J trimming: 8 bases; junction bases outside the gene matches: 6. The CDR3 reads CASSVGGTSSHEQFF. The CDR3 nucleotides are TGTGCCAGCAGCGTAGGTGGGACTAGCAGCCATGAGCAGTTCTTC.

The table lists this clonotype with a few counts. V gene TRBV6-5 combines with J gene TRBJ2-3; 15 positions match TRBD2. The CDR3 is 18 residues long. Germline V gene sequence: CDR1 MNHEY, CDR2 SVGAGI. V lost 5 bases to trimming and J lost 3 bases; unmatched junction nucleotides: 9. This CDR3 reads CASSPGLAGGPWTDTQYF. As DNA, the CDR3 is TGTGCCAGCAGTCCCGGACTAGCGGGGGGGCCGTGGACAGATACGCAGTATTTT.

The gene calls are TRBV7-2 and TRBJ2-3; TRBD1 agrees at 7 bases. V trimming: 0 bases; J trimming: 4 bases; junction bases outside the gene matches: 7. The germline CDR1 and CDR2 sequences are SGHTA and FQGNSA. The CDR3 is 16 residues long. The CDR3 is CASSLAGRGWPDTQYF. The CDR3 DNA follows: TGTGCCAGCAGCTTAGCCGGCAGGGGGTGGCCAGATACGCAGTATTTT.

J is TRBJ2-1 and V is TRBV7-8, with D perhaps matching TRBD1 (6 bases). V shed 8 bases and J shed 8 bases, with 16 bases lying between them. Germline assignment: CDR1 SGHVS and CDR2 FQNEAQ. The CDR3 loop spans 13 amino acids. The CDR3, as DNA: TGTGCCAGCTCCACCACAGGGTTCGATGAGCAGTTCTTC. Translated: CASSTTGFDEQFF.

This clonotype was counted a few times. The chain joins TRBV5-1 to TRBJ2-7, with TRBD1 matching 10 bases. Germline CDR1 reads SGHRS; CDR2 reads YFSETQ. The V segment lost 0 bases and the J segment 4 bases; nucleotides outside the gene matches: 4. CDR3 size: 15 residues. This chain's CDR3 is CASSLAGQGGYEQYF. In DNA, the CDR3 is TGCGCCAGCAGCTTGGCCGGACAGGGGGGATACGAGCAGTACTTC.

CDR3: CATAWSSGAYEQYF. The CDR3 DNA follows: TGTGCCACCGCGTGGAGCAGCGGGGCCTACGAGCAGTACTTC. V usage is TRBV6-1 and J usage is TRBJ2-7; 7 nucleotides line up with TRBD2. This CDR3 contains 14 residues. The germline gives CDR1 MNHNS, CDR2 SASEGT. The V gene end was trimmed by 10 bases and the J gene end by 2 bases; junction bases not matched to a gene: 11.

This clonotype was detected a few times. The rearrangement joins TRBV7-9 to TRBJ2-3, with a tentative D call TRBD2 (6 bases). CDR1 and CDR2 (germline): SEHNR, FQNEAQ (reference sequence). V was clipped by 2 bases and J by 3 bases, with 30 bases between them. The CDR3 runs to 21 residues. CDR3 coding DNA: TGTGCCAGCAGCTTAATATATCGCTCGGGGGACCGGGGGAAGAGGACAGATACGCAGTATTTT. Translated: CASSLIYRSGDRGKRTDTQYF. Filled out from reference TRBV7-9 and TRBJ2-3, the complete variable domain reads DTGVSQNPRHKITKRGQNVTFRCDPISEHNRLYWYRQTLGQGPEFLTYFQNEAQLEKSRLLSDRFSAERPKGSFSTLEIQRTEQGDSAMYLCASSLIYRSGDRGKRTDTQYFGPGTRLTVL.

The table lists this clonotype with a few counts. Here the CDR3 reads CASSYVWEQNTEAFF. Written as DNA, the CDR3 is TGTGCCAGCAGTTACGTCTGGGAGCAGAACACTGAAGCTTTCTTT. This chain uses TRBV6-2 or TRBV6-3 with TRBJ1-1, with D hard to call. Between the trimmed V and J ends, which lost 2 bases and 1 base, there was a span of 11 bases. Germline assignment: CDR1 MNHEY and CDR2 SVGEGT. The CDR3 spans 15 residues.

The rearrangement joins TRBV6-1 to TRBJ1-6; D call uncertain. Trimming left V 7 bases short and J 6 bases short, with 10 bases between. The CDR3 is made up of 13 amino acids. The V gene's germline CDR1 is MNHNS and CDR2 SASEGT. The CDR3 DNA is TGTGCCAGCAAAGATCAGATTAATTCACCCCTCCACTTT. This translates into CASKDQINSPLHF.

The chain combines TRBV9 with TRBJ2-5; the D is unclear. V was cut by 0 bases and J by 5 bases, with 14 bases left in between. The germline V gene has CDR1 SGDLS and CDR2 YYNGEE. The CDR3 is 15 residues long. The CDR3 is CASSVGDGRYETQYF. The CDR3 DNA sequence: TGTGCCAGCAGCGTAGGAGACGGTCGTTATGAGACCCAGTACTTC. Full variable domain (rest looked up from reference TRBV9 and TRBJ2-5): DSGVTQTPKHLITATGQRVTLRCSPRSGDLSVYWYQQSLDQGLQFLIQYYNGEERAKGNILERFSAQQFPDLHSELNLSSLELGDSALYFCASSVGDGRYETQYFGPGTRLLVL.

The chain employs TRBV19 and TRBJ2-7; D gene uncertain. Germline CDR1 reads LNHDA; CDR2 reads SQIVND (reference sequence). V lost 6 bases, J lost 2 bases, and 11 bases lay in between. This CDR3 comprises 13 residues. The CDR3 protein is CASRGYPTYEQYF. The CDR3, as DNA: TGTGCCAGTAGGGGATACCCCACCTACGAGCAGTACTTC.

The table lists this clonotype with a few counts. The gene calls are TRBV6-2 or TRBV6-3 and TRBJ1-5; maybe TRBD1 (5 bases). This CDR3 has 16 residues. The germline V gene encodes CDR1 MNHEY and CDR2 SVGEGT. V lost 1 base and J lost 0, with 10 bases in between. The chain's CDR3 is CASSYWGRYSNQPQHF. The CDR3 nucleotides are TGTGCCAGCAGTTACTGGGGACGGTATAGCAATCAGCCCCAGCATTTT.

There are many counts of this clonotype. The CDR3 loop is CASRPGGGGNTIYF. The CDR3 DNA reads as TGTGCCAGCCGACCCGGGGGAGGTGGAAACACCATATATTTT. The genes are TRBV27 and TRBJ1-3, with D possibly being TRBD1 (5 bases). The V gene's germline CDR1 is MNHEY and CDR2 SMNVEV (reference sequence). The CDR3 is 14 residues long. The V gene lost 8 bases and the J gene lost 3 bases, with 14 bases spanning the gap.

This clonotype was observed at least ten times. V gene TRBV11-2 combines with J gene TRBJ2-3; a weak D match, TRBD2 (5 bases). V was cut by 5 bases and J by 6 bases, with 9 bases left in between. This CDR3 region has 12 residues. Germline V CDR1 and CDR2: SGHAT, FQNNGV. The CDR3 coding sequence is TGTGCCAGCAGCCCCACGGGGGATACGCAGTATTTT. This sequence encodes CASSPTGDTQYF. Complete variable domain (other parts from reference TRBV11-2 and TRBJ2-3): EAGVAQSPRYKIIEKRQSVAFWCNPISGHATLYWYQQILGQGPKLLIQFQNNGVVDDSQLPKDRFSAERLKGVDSTLKIQPAKLEDSAVYLCASSPTGDTQYFGPGTRLTVL.

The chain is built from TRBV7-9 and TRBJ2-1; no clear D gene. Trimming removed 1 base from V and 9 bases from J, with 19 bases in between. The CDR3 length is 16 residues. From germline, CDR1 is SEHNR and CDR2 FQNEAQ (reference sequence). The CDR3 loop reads CASSLVVRATDPEQFF. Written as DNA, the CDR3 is TGTGCCAGCAGCTTAGTGGTTCGGGCGACGGACCCTGAGCAGTTCTTC. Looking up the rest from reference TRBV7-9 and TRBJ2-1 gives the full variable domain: DTGVSQNPRHKITKRGQNVTFRCDPISEHNRLYWYRQTLGQGPEFLTYFQNEAQLEKSRLLSDRFSAERPKGSFSTLEIQRTEQGDSAMYLCASSLVVRATDPEQFFGPGTRLTVL.

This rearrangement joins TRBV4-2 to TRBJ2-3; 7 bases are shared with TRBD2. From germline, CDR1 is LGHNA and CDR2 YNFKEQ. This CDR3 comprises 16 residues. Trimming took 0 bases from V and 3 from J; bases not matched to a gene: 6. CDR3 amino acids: CASSQDGASGTDTQYF. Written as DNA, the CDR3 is TGTGCCAGCAGCCAAGATGGGGCTAGCGGTACAGATACGCAGTATTTT.